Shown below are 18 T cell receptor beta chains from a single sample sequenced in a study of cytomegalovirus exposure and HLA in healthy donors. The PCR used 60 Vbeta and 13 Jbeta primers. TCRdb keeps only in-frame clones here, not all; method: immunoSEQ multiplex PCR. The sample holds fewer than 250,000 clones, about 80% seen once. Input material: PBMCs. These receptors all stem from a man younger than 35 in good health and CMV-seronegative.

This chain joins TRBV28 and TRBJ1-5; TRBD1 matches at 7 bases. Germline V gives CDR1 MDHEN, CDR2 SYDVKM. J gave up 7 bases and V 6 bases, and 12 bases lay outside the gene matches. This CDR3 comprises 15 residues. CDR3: CASRGWSGGNQPQHF. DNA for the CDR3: TGTGCCAGCAGGGGGTGGTCAGGGGGAAACCAGCCCCAGCATTTT.

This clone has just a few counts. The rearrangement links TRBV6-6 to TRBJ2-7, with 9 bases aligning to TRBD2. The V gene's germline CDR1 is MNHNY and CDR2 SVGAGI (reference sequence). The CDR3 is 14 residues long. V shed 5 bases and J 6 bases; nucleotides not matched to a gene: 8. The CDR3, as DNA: TGTGCCAGCAGTGGGACTAGCTATTCCGGCGAGCAGTACTTC. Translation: CASSGTSYSGEQYF.

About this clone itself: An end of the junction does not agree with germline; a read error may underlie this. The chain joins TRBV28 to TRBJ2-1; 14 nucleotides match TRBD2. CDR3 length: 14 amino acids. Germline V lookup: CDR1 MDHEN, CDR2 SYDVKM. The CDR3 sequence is CASSLPGLAGVLIF. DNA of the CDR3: TGTGCCAGCAGTTTACCGGGACTAGCGGGAGTCTTGATCTTC.

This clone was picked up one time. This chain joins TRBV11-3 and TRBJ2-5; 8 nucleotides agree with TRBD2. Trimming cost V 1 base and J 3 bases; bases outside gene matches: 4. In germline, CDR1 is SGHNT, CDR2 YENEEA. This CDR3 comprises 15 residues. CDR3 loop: CASSLAGGDKETQYF. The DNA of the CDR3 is TGTGCCAGCAGCTTAGCGGGAGGGGACAAAGAGACCCAGTACTTC.

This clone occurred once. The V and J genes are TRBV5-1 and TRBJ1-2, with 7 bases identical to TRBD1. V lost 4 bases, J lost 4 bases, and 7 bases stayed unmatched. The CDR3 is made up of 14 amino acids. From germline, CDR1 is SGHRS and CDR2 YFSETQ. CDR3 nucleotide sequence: TGCGCCAGCAGCCCACGGGACAGCGCCTATGGCTACACCTTC. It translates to CASSPRDSAYGYTF.

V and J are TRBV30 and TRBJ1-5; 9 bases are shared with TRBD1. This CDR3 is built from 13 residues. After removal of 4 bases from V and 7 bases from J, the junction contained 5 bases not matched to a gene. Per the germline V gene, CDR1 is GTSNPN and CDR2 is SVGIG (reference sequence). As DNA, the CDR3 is TGTGCCTGGAACAGGGGGCGATGGCAGCCCCAGCATTTT. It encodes CAWNRGRWQPQHF.

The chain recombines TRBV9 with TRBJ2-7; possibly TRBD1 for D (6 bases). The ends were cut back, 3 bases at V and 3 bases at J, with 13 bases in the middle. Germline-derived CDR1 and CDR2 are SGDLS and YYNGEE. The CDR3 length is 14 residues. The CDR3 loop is CASSAGQINYEQYF. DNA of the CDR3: TGTGCCAGCAGCGCCGGACAGATAAACTACGAGCAGTACTTC.

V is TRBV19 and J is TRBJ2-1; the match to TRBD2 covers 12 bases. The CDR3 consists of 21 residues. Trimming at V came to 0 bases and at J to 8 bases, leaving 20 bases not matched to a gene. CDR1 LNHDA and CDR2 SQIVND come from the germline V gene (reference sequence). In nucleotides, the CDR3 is TGTGCCAGTAGTATAGAATCGTTGGCTAGCGGGAGGGCTAGGTTTGTTCATGAGCAGTTCTTC. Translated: CASSIESLASGRARFVHEQFF.

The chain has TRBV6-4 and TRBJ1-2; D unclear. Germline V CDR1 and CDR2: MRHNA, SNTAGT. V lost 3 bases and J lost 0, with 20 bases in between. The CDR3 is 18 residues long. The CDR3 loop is CASSDIFQTHKTNYGYTF. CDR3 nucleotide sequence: TGTGCCAGCAGTGATATCTTTCAGACACATAAAACTAACTATGGCTACACCTTC.

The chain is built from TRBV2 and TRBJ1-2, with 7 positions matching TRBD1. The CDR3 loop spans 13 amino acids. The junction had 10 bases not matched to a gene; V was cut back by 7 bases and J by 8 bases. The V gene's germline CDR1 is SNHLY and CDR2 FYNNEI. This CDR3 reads CASTWDSLSGYTF. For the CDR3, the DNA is TGTGCCAGCACCTGGGACAGCTTGAGCGGCTACACCTTC. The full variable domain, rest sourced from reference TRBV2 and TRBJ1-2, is EPEVTQTPSHQVTQMGQEVILRCVPISNHLYFYWYRQILGQKVEFLVSFYNNEISEKSEIFDDQFSVERPDGSNFTLKIRSTKLEDSAMYFCASTWDSLSGYTFGSGTRLTVV.

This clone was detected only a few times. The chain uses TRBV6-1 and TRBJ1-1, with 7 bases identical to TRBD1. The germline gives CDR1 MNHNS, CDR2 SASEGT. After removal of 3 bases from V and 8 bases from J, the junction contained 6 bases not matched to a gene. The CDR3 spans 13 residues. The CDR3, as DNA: TGTGCCAGCAGTGAGGTAGCACAGGGGGAAGCTTTCTTT. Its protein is CASSEVAQGEAFF.

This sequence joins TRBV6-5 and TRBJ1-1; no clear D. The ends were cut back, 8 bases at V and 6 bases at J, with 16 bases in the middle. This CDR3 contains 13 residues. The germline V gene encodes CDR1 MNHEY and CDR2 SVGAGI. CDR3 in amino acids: CASSPQDSAEAFF. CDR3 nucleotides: TGTGCCAGCTCGCCCCAGGATTCGGCTGAAGCTTTCTTT.

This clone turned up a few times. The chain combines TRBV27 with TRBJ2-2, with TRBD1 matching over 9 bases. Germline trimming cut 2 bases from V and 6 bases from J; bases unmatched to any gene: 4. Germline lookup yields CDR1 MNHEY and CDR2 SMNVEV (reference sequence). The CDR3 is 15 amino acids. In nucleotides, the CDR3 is TGTGCCAGCAGTTTAGGGACAGGGTTCCCCGGGGAGCTGTTTTTT. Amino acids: CASSLGTGFPGELFF.

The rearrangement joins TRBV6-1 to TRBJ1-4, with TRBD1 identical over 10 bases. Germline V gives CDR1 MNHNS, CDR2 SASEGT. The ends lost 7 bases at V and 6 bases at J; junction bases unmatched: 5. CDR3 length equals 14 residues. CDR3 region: CASTRDRGDEKLFF. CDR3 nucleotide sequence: TGTGCCAGCACCCGGGACAGGGGTGATGAAAAACTGTTTTTT.

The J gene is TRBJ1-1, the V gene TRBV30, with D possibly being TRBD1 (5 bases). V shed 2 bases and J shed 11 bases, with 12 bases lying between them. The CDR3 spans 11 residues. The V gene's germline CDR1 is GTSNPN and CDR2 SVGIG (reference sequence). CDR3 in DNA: TGTGCCTGGAGTAAAGGGGCGGAGGCTTTCTTT. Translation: CAWSKGAEAFF.

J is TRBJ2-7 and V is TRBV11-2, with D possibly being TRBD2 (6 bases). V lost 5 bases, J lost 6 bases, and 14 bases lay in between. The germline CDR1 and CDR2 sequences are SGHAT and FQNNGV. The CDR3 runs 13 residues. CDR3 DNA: TGTGCCAGCAGCCTCGGGGGAGTAGGCGAGCAGTACTTC. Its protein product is CASSLGGVGEQYF.

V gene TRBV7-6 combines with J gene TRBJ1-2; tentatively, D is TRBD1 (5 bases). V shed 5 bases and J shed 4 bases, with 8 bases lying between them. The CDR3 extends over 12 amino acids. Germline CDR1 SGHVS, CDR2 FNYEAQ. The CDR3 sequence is CASSADSYGYTF. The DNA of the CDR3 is TGTGCCAGCAGCGCCGACAGCTATGGCTACACCTTC.

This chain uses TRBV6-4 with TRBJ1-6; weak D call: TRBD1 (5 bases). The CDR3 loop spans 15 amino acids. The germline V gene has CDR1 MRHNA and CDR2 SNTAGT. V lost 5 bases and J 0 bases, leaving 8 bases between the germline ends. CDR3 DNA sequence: TGTGCCAGCAGTCCAAGGGGCTCCTATAATTCACCCCTCCACTTT. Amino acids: CASSPRGSYNSPLHF.